Below are 26 T cell receptor beta chains sequenced from a single sample in a study of blood T cells in healthy people across ages. Combining a sample-barcoded 5' primer with a J-beta primer mix, a second PCR ran for roughly 7 to 12 cycles. One entry per CDR3 protein, called by TCRdb with MiXCR from the 5' RACE reads. This sample has hundreds of thousands of distinct CDR3 sequences; roughly 30% occur once, and the top ten carry 15%. The sequenced sample consisted of blood. Every receptor here comes from an elderly woman in good health.

This chain uses TRBV12-3 or TRBV12-4 with TRBJ2-2, with unresolved D. V was trimmed by 5 bases and J by 2 bases, leaving 15 bases between them. This CDR3 region has 16 residues. CDR3 protein: CASSHNNGYNTGELFF. In DNA, the CDR3 is TGTGCCAGCAGTCACAACAACGGTTATAACACCGGGGAGCTGTTTTTT.

As to this clonotype: This clone may be a read error of a much larger clone one base away. The genes are TRBV7-2 and TRBJ2-7, with 10 bases that match TRBD2. The germline V gene encodes CDR1 SGHTA and CDR2 FQGNSA. The CDR3 runs 17 residues. The V gene end was trimmed by 3 bases and the J gene end by 7 bases; junction bases not matched to a gene: 15. In DNA, the CDR3 is TGTGCCAGCAGCTTGACGAGCGGGGGGGCGTTCTACAATGAGCAGTACTTC. Translated, it gives CASSLTSGGAFYNEQYF. Supplemented by reference TRBV7-2 and TRBJ2-7, the full variable domain reads GAGVSQSPSNKVTEKGKDVELRCDPISGHTALYWYRQSLGQGLEFLIYFQGNSAPDKSGLPSDRFSAERTGGSVSTLTIQRTQQEDSAVYLCASSLTSGGAFYNEQYFGPGTRLTVT.

This clonotype has just a few counts. A much larger clone lies a single base off, so this may be a read error. J is TRBJ2-5 and V is TRBV6-5; possibly TRBD2 for D (7 bases). The V and J ends lost 6 bases and 11 bases respectively, with 28 bases between them. Germline CDR1 reads MNHEY; CDR2 reads SVGAGI. The CDR3 is 16 residues long. This chain's CDR3 is CASSSLNGGLRNEQYF. CDR3 sequence (DNA): TGTGCCAGCAGCTCCCTCAACGGGGGGCTACGGAATGAGCAGTACTTC.

This clonotype was detected only a few times. The chain carries TRBV9 and TRBJ1-1; D call uncertain. The CDR3 has 17 residues. The V end lost 4 bases, the J end lost 0 bases, and 19 bases lay between the germline ends. CDR1 is SGDLS and CDR2 is YYNGEE in the germline V gene. As DNA, the CDR3 is TGTGCCAGCAGCTTTACACCTCGGGTAGAAATGAACACTGAAGCTTTCTTT. This translates into CASSFTPRVEMNTEAFF.

The chain employs TRBV28 and TRBJ1-4; D unclear. This CDR3 comprises 10 residues. V lost 8 bases and J 10 bases, leaving 8 bases between the germline ends. The germline V gene encodes CDR1 MDHEN and CDR2 SYDVKM. The CDR3 loop is CASVEVKLFF. The CDR3 DNA reads as TGTGCCAGCGTGGAAGTAAAACTGTTTTTT.

This clonotype was seen repeatedly, ten times or more. The chain has TRBV7-2 and TRBJ2-7; 8 bases are shared with TRBD1. Germline values: CDR1 SGHTA, CDR2 FQGNSA. This CDR3 has 15 residues. Unmatched junction bases numbered 12, after V lost 5 bases and J lost 6 bases. The CDR3 sequence: CASSPSRGQGGEQYF. CDR3 sequence (DNA): TGTGCCAGCAGCCCGTCACGAGGACAGGGCGGCGAGCAGTACTTC.

This clonotype was seen repeatedly, ten times or more. The chain couples TRBV25-1 to TRBJ2-7; no clear D. Germline CDR1 and CDR2: MGHDK and SYGVNS. Trimming took off 2 bases at V and 3 bases at J, with 14 bases between the two ends. The length of the CDR3 is 15 residues. The CDR3, as DNA: TGTGCCAGCAGTGAAGTTGACTCGATCCTCTACGAGCAGTACTTC. As protein: CASSEVDSILYEQYF.

This clonotype has more than one count but fewer than ten. With a much larger clone just one base away, this may be a read error. This rearrangement joins TRBV7-8 to TRBJ2-1, with D maybe TRBD2 (6 bases). This CDR3 has 15 amino acids. V was pared by 6 bases and J by 3 bases, with 15 bases between. Germline CDR1 is SGHVS and CDR2 is FQNEAQ. CDR3 nucleotide sequence: TGTGCCAGCAGGCATCGCTCGGGAGACTACAATGAGCAGTTCTTC. The encoded protein is CASRHRSGDYNEQFF.

This clonotype appeared many times. V is TRBV4-2 and J is TRBJ2-3; tentative D call: TRBD2 (5 bases). Trimming took 0 bases from V and 7 from J, leaving 8 bases between them. The CDR3 loop spans 13 amino acids. Germline lookup yields CDR1 LGHNA and CDR2 YNFKEQ. The CDR3 is CASSQDSENTQYF. The CDR3 nucleotides read TGTGCCAGCAGCCAAGATAGCGAGAATACGCAGTATTTT.

About this clonotype: A junction boundary mismatches the germline segment, possibly from a read error. The gene calls are TRBV6-2 or TRBV6-3 and TRBJ1-1; 7 bases line up with TRBD1. Per germline, CDR1 MNHEY and CDR2 SVGEGT. This CDR3 comprises 17 residues. The CDR3 region is CTSSYRRQGVGSAEAFF. CDR3 nucleotides: TGTACCAGCAGTTATCGCCGACAGGGTGTCGGGAGCGCTGAAGCTTTCTTT.

The chain recombines TRBV27 with TRBJ2-4, with D unclear. The J call could be wrong; TRBJ2-5 is a better fit for the DNA end. CDR1 is MNHEY and CDR2 is SMNVEV in the germline V gene (reference sequence). The CDR3 is 12 residues long. CDR3 protein: CASSTLQETQYF. CDR3 nucleotides: TGTGCCAGCAGCACGCTCCAAGAGACCCAGTACTTC.

This clonotype was seen only a few times. This may be a read error: a much more frequent sequence differs by one nucleotide. The V gene is TRBV6-2 or TRBV6-3, the J gene TRBJ2-5, with D hard to call. Gene TRBJ2-1 matches the end of the DNA better, so the J call may be wrong. The CDR3 extends over 12 amino acids. CDR1 and CDR2 (germline): MNHEY, SVGEGT. The CDR3: CASSSAQETQFF. In DNA form, the CDR3 reads TGTGCCAGCAGTAGCGCCCAAGAGACCCAGTTCTTC.

This clonotype turned up a few times. The chain has TRBV7-9 and TRBJ1-1; D might be TRBD1 (6 bases). There are 15 residues in the CDR3. V lost 0 bases to trimming and J lost 4 bases, with 12 bases between them. Germline CDR1 is SEHNR and CDR2 is FQNEAQ (reference sequence). The CDR3 reads CASSLARQVGTEAFF. DNA of the CDR3: TGTGCCAGCAGCTTAGCGCGACAGGTGGGCACTGAAGCTTTCTTT.

This clonotype has only a few counts. This chain joins TRBV10-3 and TRBJ1-1; D ambiguous. In germline, CDR1 is ENHRY, CDR2 SYGVKD. Trimming shortened V by 6 bases and J by 0 bases, and 8 bases separated the two germline ends. CDR3 length: 13 residues. The CDR3 region has the DNA TGTGCCATCAGAGGTGACCTGAACACTGAAGCTTTCTTT. This sequence encodes CAIRGDLNTEAFF.

In its sample, this clonotype was seen many times. This rearrangement joins TRBV20-1 to TRBJ2-5, with 8 bases fitting TRBD2. Trimming at V came to 5 bases and at J to 4 bases, leaving 24 bases not matched to a gene. The germline V gene has CDR1 DFQATT and CDR2 SNEGSKA (reference sequence). This CDR3 region has 19 residues. This chain's CDR3 is CSAPPAGAGALGARETQYF. The CDR3 DNA sequence: TGCAGTGCTCCCCCCGCCGGAGCGGGGGCCCTCGGGGCCAGAGAGACCCAGTACTTC.

This clonotype was seen ten or more times. This sequence joins TRBV7-9 and TRBJ1-1; D gene uncertain. Per germline, CDR1 SEHNR and CDR2 FQNEAQ (reference sequence). The ends were cut back, 7 bases at V and 4 bases at J, with 10 bases in the middle. CDR3 size: 12 residues. The DNA of the CDR3 is TGTGCCAGCACCCCGGCGAGCACTGAAGCTTTCTTT. Residues: CASTPASTEAFF.

In its sample, this clonotype was seen many times. The chain recombines TRBV5-5 with TRBJ1-4; D call uncertain. Germline-derived CDR1 and CDR2 are SGHKS and YYEKEE (reference sequence). The CDR3 consists of 16 residues. Deletions cut 3 bases from V and 0 bases from J, with 12 bases between. The CDR3 spells CASSYDGRATNEKLFF. The CDR3 region has the DNA TGTGCCAGCAGCTATGACGGACGTGCAACTAATGAAAAACTGTTTTTT.

The sample holds many counts of this clonotype. The rearrangement joins TRBV27 to TRBJ2-1; a weak D match, TRBD1 (6 bases). V was shortened by 3 bases and J by 0 bases, with 15 bases between the two germline ends. Per germline, CDR1 MNHEY and CDR2 SMNVEV (reference sequence). The CDR3 runs to 17 residues. The CDR3 sequence: CASSFGFGTSSYNEQFF. CDR3 DNA: TGTGCCAGCAGTTTCGGGTTTGGGACAAGCTCCTACAATGAGCAGTTCTTC.

This clonotype has at least ten counts. The chain uses TRBV25-1 and TRBJ1-1; D uncertain. Looked up from germline, CDR1 is MGHDK and CDR2 is SYGVNS. Trimming removed 1 base at V and 1 base at J, with 7 bases between. There are 14 residues in the CDR3. CDR3 loop: CASSEFKGNTEAFF. The DNA of the CDR3 is TGTGCCAGCAGTGAATTTAAGGGGAACACTGAAGCTTTCTTT.

This clonotype was picked up a small number of times. The chain uses TRBV4-1 and TRBJ2-2; D call uncertain. Germline V gives CDR1 MGHRA, CDR2 YSYEKL. The CDR3 covers 15 residues. The V end lost 0 bases, the J end lost 5 bases, and 10 bases lay between the germline ends. CDR3 sequence reads: CASSQDQPGTGELFF. The CDR3, as DNA: TGCGCCAGCAGCCAAGATCAGCCGGGTACCGGGGAGCTGTTTTTT.

This clonotype was counted at least ten times. The J gene is TRBJ2-1, the V gene TRBV7-3, with D possibly matching TRBD1 (5 bases). V lost 5 bases and J 9 bases, leaving 17 bases between the germline ends. The CDR3 is 14 residues long. The germline gives CDR1 SGHTA, CDR2 FQGTGA. In nucleotides, the CDR3 is TGTGCCAGCAGCCGACAGACTCCGTTCGGTGAGCAGTTCTTC. It yields the protein CASSRQTPFGEQFF. Full variable domain (outside the CDR3, taken from reference TRBV7-3 and TRBJ2-1): GAGVSQTPSNKVTEKGKYVELRCDPISGHTALYWYRQSLGQGPEFLIYFQGTGAADDSGLPNDRFFAVRPEGSVSTLKIQRTERGDSAVYLCASSRQTPFGEQFFGPGTRLTVL.

This clonotype was detected once. The chain uses TRBV5-8 and TRBJ2-7; TRBD1 matches at 9 bases. The tail of the sequence fits TRBJ2-5 better, so the J call may be wrong. This CDR3 is 12 amino acids long. Germline loops: CDR1 SGHTS, CDR2 YDEGEE. The CDR3, as DNA: TGTGCCAGCAACAGGGGGCGGGAGACCCAGTACTTC. Amino acids: CASNRGRETQYF.

This clonotype has a count of ten or more. The chain couples TRBV2 to TRBJ2-5, with 10 bases lining up with TRBD1. Germline values: CDR1 SNHLY, CDR2 FYNNEI. The CDR3 contains 17 residues. Germline trimming cut 11 bases from V and 1 base from J; bases unmatched to any gene: 16. The CDR3 spells CASKNGRTGGFQETQYF. CDR3 in DNA: TGTGCCTCCAAGAATGGAAGGACAGGGGGTTTCCAAGAGACCCAGTACTTC. Full variable domain (missing parts from reference TRBV2 and TRBJ2-5): EPEVTQTPSHQVTQMGQEVILRCVPISNHLYFYWYRQILGQKVEFLVSFYNNEISEKSEIFDDQFSVERPDGSNFTLKIRSTKLEDSAMYFCASKNGRTGGFQETQYFGPGTRLLVL.

This clonotype was detected many times. This rearrangement joins TRBV7-2 to TRBJ2-5; D is unresolved. Trimming took off 1 base at V and 2 bases at J, with 5 bases between the two ends. Per the germline V gene, CDR1 is SGHTA and CDR2 is FQGNSA. This CDR3 contains 13 residues. The CDR3 DNA reads as TGTGCCAGCAGCTTAGAAAGGCAAGAGACCCAGTACTTC. Protein: CASSLERQETQYF. Together with reference TRBV7-2 and TRBJ2-5, the CDR3 gives the full variable domain: GAGVSQSPSNKVTEKGKDVELRCDPISGHTALYWYRQSLGQGLEFLIYFQGNSAPDKSGLPSDRFSAERTGGSVSTLTIQRTQQEDSAVYLCASSLERQETQYFGPGTRLLVL.

This clonotype was detected only once. Given a much more abundant clone one base away, this may be a read error. The chain uses TRBV19 and TRBJ2-1; 8 nucleotides agree with TRBD2. The J call could be wrong; TRBJ2-7 is a better fit for the DNA end. The germline CDR1 and CDR2 sequences are LNHDA and SQIVND (reference sequence). The CDR3 is 13 residues long. The CDR3 nucleotides read TGTGCCAGTAGTATCGTTAGCGGGGATGAGCAGTACTTC. Amino acids: CASSIVSGDEQYF.

In the case of this clonotype: Possible read error: a much larger clone is one base away. The J gene is TRBJ2-5, the V gene TRBV11-2; D gene uncertain. Germline V gene lookup returns CDR1 SGHAT and CDR2 FQNNGV. This CDR3 is 13 amino acids long. The ends were cut back, 5 bases at V and 13 bases at J, with 20 bases in the middle. The CDR3 bases are TGTGCCAGCAGCACTGGTTCTATGGGTGCGACGTACTTC. Its translation: CASSTGSMGATYF.